This T cell receptor beta chain was recovered during a study of shared clonotypes between healthy human individuals. Sequencing used immunoSEQ multiplex PCR; TCRdb keeps in-frame clones, though not all of them. The table shows roughly 2.4 million clones, with under 97% occurring only once. Note on this clone: Other DNA sequences in this specimen translate into the identical CDR3.

Partitioning of CD4+ cells yielded a CD45RA+ naive subset and a CD45RA-negative memory subset. The V segment lost 3 bases and the J segment 1 base; nucleotides outside the gene matches: 1. CDR3 length equals 15 residues. From germline, CDR1 is ENHRY and CDR2 SYGVKD. This sequence was found in a man younger than 35 in good health. Sequencing input: naive CD4+ T cells sorted from blood. Documented subset: CD45RA+ positively selected. The chain links TRBV10-3 to TRBJ2-3; the match to TRBD1 covers 10 bases. CDR3 region: CAISDGTGGTDTQYF. CDR3 DNA sequence: TGTGCCATCAGTGACGGGACAGGGGGCACAGATACGCAGTATTTT.